This entry concerns a single T cell receptor (beta chain). No antigen is known for it. The sample comes from a study of shared clonotypes between healthy human individuals. About the research overall: Every donor yielded three CD4 naive, three CD4 memory, two CD8 naive and one CD8 memory plate.

The CDR3 totals 17 residues. The V gene's germline CDR1 is SGHAT and CDR2 FQNNGV. The ends were cut back, 1 base at V and 0 bases at J, with 12 bases in the middle. Libraries were prepared by immunoSEQ multiplex PCR; TCRdb keeps only in-frame clonotypes and omits some of them. The sample lists roughly 2.4 million clones; approximately 94% were seen once. General observations from the study: Generation of non-shared clonotypes was less probable than generation of clonotypes shared by all four donors.

The receptor was isolated from a man between 18 and 29 years old in good health. The V call is TRBV11-2, the J call TRBJ1-4, with D uncertain. Specimen: naive CD4+ T cells sorted from blood. This sample's subset: CD45RA+ positively selected. The CDR3 reads CASSLGVGSATNEKLFF. Written as DNA, the CDR3 is TGTGCCAGCAGCTTAGGGGTCGGAAGTGCAACTAATGAAAAACTGTTTTTT.